Listed here are 30 T cell receptor beta chains from one sample, sequenced in a study of blood T cell repertoires in COVID-19. Assay: immunoSEQ multiplex PCR; the TCRdb copy retains only in-frame clones and omits some. Of roughly 99,000 clones in the sample, around nine tenths are singletons; the top ten hold approximately 2%. What was sequenced was peripheral blood. These receptors all stem from a man aged 50 to 60 with COVID-19, enrolled during active disease.

The chain combines TRBV3-1 (or the pseudogene TRBV3-2) with TRBJ2-2; tentative D call: TRBD2 (6 bases). Trimming removed 4 bases at V and 5 bases at J, with 11 bases between. The germline V gene encodes CDR1 LGHDT and CDR2 YNNKEL (reference sequence). CDR3 length: 14 amino acids. CDR3 residues: CASSRGKVTGELFF. CDR3 DNA sequence: TGTGCCAGCAGCCGCGGGAAGGTAACCGGGGAGCTGTTTTTT.

The rearrangement joins TRBV5-1 to TRBJ2-5; D might be TRBD1 (5 bases). The CDR3 runs to 14 residues. Germline V gene sequence: CDR1 SGHRS, CDR2 YFSETQ. V shed 0 bases and J shed 2 bases, with 8 bases lying between them. CDR3 sequence (DNA): TGCGCCAGCAGCTTGGCACCAGGGCAAGAGACCCAGTACTTC. Its translation: CASSLAPGQETQYF.

The genes are TRBV7-2 and TRBJ1-3; D not resolved. The germline V gene has CDR1 SGHTA and CDR2 FQGNSA. Deletions cut 0 bases from V and 0 bases from J, with 15 bases between. The CDR3 has 18 amino acids. The CDR3 reads CASSLAIPQLNSGNTIYF. The CDR3, as DNA: TGTGCCAGCAGCTTAGCTATACCTCAGTTAAACTCTGGAAACACCATATATTTT.

This chain uses TRBV4-1 with TRBJ1-5; no firm D call. The length of the CDR3 is 17 residues. Germline lookup yields CDR1 MGHRA and CDR2 YSYEKL. With 1 base removed from V and 4 bases from J, the gap between germline ends came to 17 bases. The DNA for the CDR3 is TGCGCCAGCAGCCAAGGCGGGAGCAGGACGGTAAATCAGCCCCAGCATTTT. Translating it yields CASSQGGSRTVNQPQHF.

V and J are TRBV20-1 and TRBJ1-2; D is uncertain. The germline CDR1 and CDR2 sequences are DFQATT and SNEGSKA (reference sequence). V lost 4 bases and J lost 3, with 3 bases in between. This CDR3 spans 10 amino acids. The CDR3 DNA is TGCAGTGCTACCGACTATGGCTACACCTTC. This gives the protein CSATDYGYTF.

This clone was counted a single time. The chain employs TRBV6-2 or TRBV6-3 and TRBJ2-1; 16 nucleotides line up with TRBD2. The junction had 2 bases not matched to a gene; V was cut back by 4 bases and J by 8 bases. The germline gives CDR1 MNHEY, CDR2 SVGEGT. The CDR3 consists of 15 residues. DNA for the CDR3: TGTGCCAGCAGTTCGGGACTAGCGGGAGGGGATGAGCAGTTCTTC. Translation: CASSSGLAGGDEQFF.

The gene calls are TRBV5-8 and TRBJ2-7; TRBD1 is a possible D gene (5 bases). Trimming removed 0 bases at V and 3 bases at J, with 10 bases between. Germline assignment: CDR1 SGHTS and CDR2 YDEGEE. CDR3 size: 14 residues. The CDR3 region has the DNA TGTGCCAGCAGCTTGGGGGGCAATTTCTACGAGCAGTACTTC. Its protein is CASSLGGNFYEQYF.

V usage is TRBV28 and J usage is TRBJ1-4, with 11 bases identical to TRBD1. Germline CDR1 is MDHEN and CDR2 is SYDVKM. The CDR3 has 14 residues. The ends lost 5 bases at V and 7 bases at J; junction bases unmatched: 3. The CDR3 sequence is CASSRTGGLEKLFF. CDR3 DNA sequence: TGTGCCAGCAGTCGGACAGGGGGCCTTGAAAAACTGTTTTTT.

A single count supports this clone. V usage is TRBV29-1 and J usage is TRBJ1-1; the match to TRBD1 covers 7 bases. This CDR3 is built from 14 residues. The V gene end was trimmed by 4 bases and the J gene end by 1 base; junction bases not matched to a gene: 6. CDR1 and CDR2 from the germline V gene are SQVTM and ANQGSEA. The CDR3 coding sequence is TGCAGCGTTGTGGGCAGGGGGACGAACACTGAAGCTTTCTTT. Protein product: CSVVGRGTNTEAFF.

The chain employs TRBV7-9 and TRBJ2-3; 7 nucleotides line up with TRBD2. The CDR3 sequence is 15 residues long. Germline V gene data show CDR1 as SEHNR and CDR2 as FQNEAQ (reference sequence). V lost 1 base, J lost 6 bases, and 7 bases stayed unmatched. CDR3 DNA: TGTGCCAGCAGCTTAGATGCAGCGGGATGGGATACGCAGTATTTT. This sequence encodes CASSLDAAGWDTQYF.

This sequence joins TRBV20-1 and TRBJ2-1, with 12 bases aligning to TRBD2. The CDR3 runs 16 residues. Germline loops: CDR1 DFQATT, CDR2 SNEGSKA (reference sequence). V lost 3 bases to trimming and J lost 4 bases; unmatched junction nucleotides: 7. The CDR3 nucleotides are TGCAGTGCTAGTCCCACTAGCGGGGGGATTTACAATGAGCAGTTCTTC. Protein product: CSASPTSGGIYNEQFF.

The chain links TRBV7-9 to TRBJ1-5; D remains ambiguous. Trimming cost V 6 bases and J 2 bases, with 8 bases left between them. CDR1 and CDR2 (germline): SEHNR, FQNEAQ (reference sequence). This CDR3 comprises 13 residues. The CDR3 coding sequence is TGTGCCAGCAGTCTTACGGGCAATCAGCCCCAGCATTTT. This translates into CASSLTGNQPQHF.

This clone came up a few times. This chain uses TRBV12-5 with TRBJ1-5, with TRBD1 matching over 9 bases. Germline V gene data show CDR1 as LGHNT and CDR2 as FRNRAP. This CDR3 spans 13 amino acids. V was pared by 11 bases and J by 6 bases, with 8 bases of the junction left unmatched. The CDR3 region is CASSGTGFQPQHF. CDR3 coding DNA: TGTGCTTCTTCCGGGACAGGGTTTCAGCCCCAGCATTTT.

V is TRBV5-1 and J is TRBJ2-6; D may be TRBD1 (6 bases). V was pared by 5 bases and J by 4 bases, with 10 bases between. The CDR3 is made up of 14 amino acids. Germline V gene sequence: CDR1 SGHRS, CDR2 YFSETQ. CDR3 sequence reads: CASRQGAGANVLTF. The CDR3 coding sequence is TGCGCCAGCAGACAGGGTGCCGGGGCCAACGTCCTGACTTTC.

The chain couples TRBV7-8 to TRBJ2-5, with 7 bases aligning to TRBD2. CDR1 is SGHVS and CDR2 is FQNEAQ in the germline V gene. J lost 4 bases, V lost 5 bases, and 7 bases had no gene match. The CDR3 loop spans 14 amino acids. The DNA for the CDR3 is TGTGCCAGCAGCAGAACCGGGGGGAGAGAGACCCAGTACTTC. It translates to CASSRTGGRETQYF.

V gene TRBV28 combines with J gene TRBJ1-1; D is undetermined. The germline V and J ends were trimmed by 5 bases and 4 bases, with 23 bases remaining between them. The CDR3 spans 17 residues. From germline, CDR1 is MDHEN and CDR2 SYDVKM. As DNA, the CDR3 is TGTGCCAGCAGTCGGGGTTCTTTATTCCGGCGGGGCACTGAAGCTTTCTTT. Translated, it gives CASSRGSLFRRGTEAFF.

CDR3 bases: TGTGCCAGCAGCAGGGACAGGGATAATTCACCCCTCCACTTT. Translation: CASSRDRDNSPLHF. The rearrangement uses TRBV6-5 and TRBJ1-6; 9 bases are shared with TRBD1. The CDR3 extends over 14 amino acids. CDR1 and CDR2 (germline): MNHEY, SVGAGI. V dropped 6 bases and J dropped 5; count of bases not matched to a gene: 2.

This clone was picked up one time. The chain recombines TRBV2 with TRBJ1-3; 7 bases fit TRBD1. With V trimmed by 4 bases and J by 5 bases, 5 bases remained unmatched. The CDR3 consists of 14 residues. Germline V gene lookup returns CDR1 SNHLY and CDR2 FYNNEI. This CDR3 is CASSAQGERNTIYF. Written as DNA, the CDR3 is TGTGCCAGCAGTGCCCAGGGGGAGAGAAACACCATATATTTT.

This rearrangement joins TRBV5-1 to TRBJ1-1; TRBD1 matches at 9 bases. Germline CDR1 and CDR2: SGHRS and YFSETQ. This CDR3 is 14 amino acids long. The ends lost 5 bases at V and 9 bases at J; junction bases unmatched: 11. The CDR3 protein is CASRAGGQGGQAFF. The CDR3, as DNA: TGCGCCAGCAGAGCTGGGGGACAGGGCGGACAAGCTTTCTTT.

In DNA, the CDR3 is TGTGCCAGCAGCCAAGGCCTCCGGGGTGACACTGAAGCTTTCTTT. Translated: CASSQGLRGDTEAFF. The chain carries TRBV3-1 (or the pseudogene TRBV3-2) and TRBJ1-1; D is ambiguous. Trimming cost V 1 base and J 3 bases, with 12 bases left between them. Germline CDR1 is LGHDT and CDR2 is YNNKEL (reference sequence). CDR3 length: 15 residues.

J is TRBJ2-1 and V is TRBV19; 11 bases fit TRBD2. Germline CDR1 reads LNHDA; CDR2 reads SQIVND (reference sequence). The junction had 11 bases not matched to a gene; V was cut back by 7 bases and J by 0 bases. The CDR3 sequence is 18 residues long. The CDR3 DNA follows: TGTGCCAGTACCCGTATGGCTAGCGGGGGGAGCTCCTACAATGAGCAGTTCTTC. Translated: CASTRMASGGSSYNEQFF.

This chain joins TRBV6-6 and TRBJ2-7; 7 bases match TRBD1. Germline-derived CDR1 and CDR2 are MNHNY and SVGAGI (reference sequence). The junction had 10 bases not matched to a gene; V was cut back by 5 bases and J by 3 bases. The length of the CDR3 is 15 residues. CDR3 sequence: CASSKGQRDNYEQYF. The CDR3 DNA reads TGTGCCAGCAGTAAGGGACAGAGAGACAACTACGAGCAGTACTTC.

This clone came up a few times. The chain employs TRBV30 and TRBJ1-3; D uncertain. The germline V gene has CDR1 GTSNPN and CDR2 SVGIG (reference sequence). V shed 0 bases and J shed 1 base, with 16 bases lying between them. CDR3 length: 17 residues. Here the CDR3 reads CAWSVRRVLLSGNTIYF. The CDR3 nucleotides read TGTGCCTGGAGTGTGAGGAGGGTCCTTCTTTCTGGAAACACCATATATTTT.

The chain combines TRBV6-4 with TRBJ2-2, with TRBD2 as a possible D gene (5 bases). The CDR3 totals 16 residues. Between the trimmed V and J ends, which lost 1 base and 4 bases, there was a span of 13 bases. Germline-derived CDR1 and CDR2 are MRHNA and SNTAGT. As DNA, the CDR3 is TGTGCCAGCAGTGACTACGGGGATGGGTTCACCGGGGAGCTGTTTTTT. This gives the protein CASSDYGDGFTGELFF.

The V call is TRBV5-1, the J call TRBJ1-5; D gene uncertain. The germline V gene encodes CDR1 SGHRS and CDR2 YFSETQ. Trimming removed 3 bases at V and 0 bases at J, with 13 bases between. CDR3 length: 16 residues. DNA of the CDR3: TGCGCCAGCAGCTCATTACCAGGCTATAGCAATCAGCCCCAGCATTTT. It encodes CASSSLPGYSNQPQHF.

The chain is built from TRBV19 and TRBJ1-1, with D unresolved. The CDR3 has 13 amino acids. Germline V CDR1 and CDR2: LNHDA, SQIVND (reference sequence). V lost 6 bases and J lost 0, with 8 bases in between. For the CDR3, the DNA is TGTGCCAGTAGATTTGCGATGAACACTGAAGCTTTCTTT. Amino acid sequence: CASRFAMNTEAFF.

This clone came up once. This sequence joins TRBV19 and TRBJ2-5, with D perhaps TRBD1 (5 bases). CDR1 is LNHDA, CDR2 SQIVND, per germline (reference sequence). Trimming shortened V by 5 bases and J by 5 bases, and 15 bases separated the two germline ends. There are 14 residues in the CDR3. CDR3 region: CASSPRGGRETQYF. The CDR3 coding sequence is TGTGCCAGTAGTCCAAGGGGTGGCCGGGAGACCCAGTACTTC.

The chain combines TRBV7-8 with TRBJ1-5, with TRBD1 matching 7 bases. The V gene's germline CDR1 is SGHVS and CDR2 FQNEAQ. V lost 5 bases, J lost 0 bases, and 7 bases stayed unmatched. The CDR3 loop spans 16 amino acids. The CDR3 sequence is CASSPDRALSNQPQHF. CDR3 coding DNA: TGTGCCAGCAGCCCCGACAGGGCCCTTAGCAATCAGCCCCAGCATTTT.

The chain recombines TRBV7-9 with TRBJ2-1; weak D call: TRBD1 (6 bases). Looked up from germline, CDR1 is SEHNR and CDR2 is FQNEAQ (reference sequence). Trimming shortened V by 6 bases and J by 5 bases, and 17 bases separated the two germline ends. The CDR3 is 15 residues long. The CDR3 region is CASSQARTVNNEQFF. The CDR3 region has the DNA TGTGCCAGCAGTCAGGCTCGGACAGTAAACAATGAGCAGTTCTTC.

The chain links TRBV12-1 to TRBJ2-7; the table's D call, TRBD1, has no DNA check behind it. TRBV12-1 is labeled a pseudogene. The CDR3 is made up of 18 amino acids. CDR3 protein: CASSYSTNEDSPPYEQYF. DNA of the CDR3: TGTGCCAGCAGTTATTCCACCAACGAAGACAGCCCTCCCTACGAGCAGTACTTC.